Below, 21 T cell receptor beta chains from the same sample are listed, as sequenced in a study of T cell repertoires in cytomegalovirus infection. In TCRdb, the reads were re-called with MiXCR into one record per CDR3 protein. The sample has approximately 290,000 distinct CDR3 sequences, under 30% seen once. The sequenced material came from PBMCs. These TCRs come from a human donor in good health (CMV status not recorded). Some clones in this sample may be carry-over from other donors' samples.

This clonotype was found many times. The chain combines TRBV7-2 with TRBJ1-1; D is undetermined. The V gene lost 2 bases and the J gene lost 12 bases, with 25 bases spanning the gap. The CDR3 is 16 amino acids. Germline V gene data show CDR1 as SGHTA and CDR2 as FQGNSA. This CDR3 is CASSLNGLGAGLPPFF. The CDR3 DNA reads as TGTGCCAGCAGCTTAAATGGGCTCGGAGCCGGACTCCCCCCTTTCTTT.

In its sample, this clonotype was seen a few times. This chain links TRBV6-2 or TRBV6-3 with TRBJ2-7; 8 nucleotides align to TRBD2. V lost 1 base and J lost 4; bases outside the gene matches: 6. This CDR3 region has 15 residues. Germline loops: CDR1 MNHEY, CDR2 SVGEGT. The CDR3 DNA reads TGTGCCAGCAGTTACTACAGACGACTAGCGTACGAGCAGTACTTC. Residues: CASSYYRRLAYEQYF.

The CDR3 nucleotides are TGTGCCAGCAGTTACACCGGGGGTGGTGGTAATTCACCCCTCCACTTT. This codes for CASSYTGGGGNSPLHF. This chain links TRBV6-5 with TRBJ1-6; perhaps TRBD1 as D (5 bases). The CDR3 extends over 16 amino acids. Trimming stripped 2 bases from V and 6 bases from J, with 14 bases between. Germline V lookup: CDR1 MNHEY, CDR2 SVGAGI.

The chain employs TRBV5-1 and TRBJ2-1; 11 nucleotides align to TRBD2. Losses at the gene ends were 4 bases for V and 5 bases for J; bases not matched to a gene: 11. Germline V gene sequence: CDR1 SGHRS, CDR2 YFSETQ. This CDR3 is 17 amino acids long. CDR3 loop: CASSTGTSGSHHNEQFF. For the CDR3, the DNA is TGCGCCAGCAGCACCGGTACTAGCGGGAGCCACCACAATGAGCAGTTCTTC.

In this sample, this clonotype turned up many times. The chain links TRBV2 to TRBJ2-6; D remains ambiguous. Between the trimmed V and J ends, which lost 6 bases and 4 bases, there was a span of 10 bases. The CDR3 is made up of 14 amino acids. Germline loops: CDR1 SNHLY, CDR2 FYNNEI. The CDR3, as DNA: TGTGCCAGCAGCACACGGCCCGGGGCCAACGTCCTGACTTTC. Residues: CASSTRPGANVLTF.

At least ten counts were recorded for this clonotype. This rearrangement joins TRBV7-2 to TRBJ2-7; D call uncertain. The CDR3 is 15 amino acids. Trimming pared 5 bases from V and 0 bases from J, leaving 14 bases between. Germline V gene data show CDR1 as SGHTA and CDR2 as FQGNSA. CDR3 residues: CASSPFPDLSYEQYF. In DNA form, the CDR3 reads TGTGCCAGCAGCCCATTCCCGGACCTCTCCTACGAGCAGTACTTC.

The chain uses TRBV6-1 and TRBJ2-7, with 11 bases lining up with TRBD2. This CDR3 has 14 amino acids. Looked up from germline, CDR1 is MNHNS and CDR2 is SASEGT. J lost 5 bases, V lost 5 bases, and 5 bases had no gene match. In DNA, the CDR3 is TGTGCCAGCAGTTCGACTAGCGGGGCAGACGAGCAGTACTTC. It specifies CASSSTSGADEQYF.

This clonotype was observed a handful of times. The chain is built from TRBV7-2 and TRBJ2-7; TRBD1 might be the D (5 bases). The CDR3 length is 12 residues. Trimming took off 4 bases at V and 6 bases at J, with 10 bases between the two ends. Per the germline V gene, CDR1 is SGHTA and CDR2 is FQGNSA. The CDR3 DNA reads TGTGCCAGCAGCTCCAACAGGTTCGAGCAGTACTTC. This sequence encodes CASSSNRFEQYF.

The chain combines TRBV5-1 with TRBJ2-7; D call uncertain. The CDR3 totals 14 residues. Per the germline V gene, CDR1 is SGHRS and CDR2 is YFSETQ. V was clipped by 0 bases and J by 3 bases, with 10 bases between them. For the CDR3, the DNA is TGCGCCAGCAGCTTGGGGGCAGAGTACTACGAGCAGTACTTC. Residues: CASSLGAEYYEQYF.

At least ten counts were recorded for this clonotype. J is TRBJ1-1 and V is TRBV28; D gene ambiguous. CDR3 length: 11 residues. V lost 6 bases, J lost 6 bases, and 8 bases lay in between. Germline assignment: CDR1 MDHEN and CDR2 SYDVKM. The CDR3 here is CASRAPPEAFF. The CDR3, as DNA: TGTGCCAGCAGGGCCCCTCCTGAAGCTTTCTTT. The full variable domain, rest sourced from reference TRBV28 and TRBJ1-1, is DVKVTQSSRYLVKRTGEKVFLECVQDMDHENMFWYRQDPGLGLRLIYFSYDVKMKEKGDIPEGYSVSREKKERFSLILESASTNQTSMYLCASRAPPEAFFGQGTRLTVV.

The chain joins TRBV5-1 to TRBJ2-3; 7 bases are a match to TRBD1. Germline V gives CDR1 SGHRS, CDR2 YFSETQ. Unmatched junction bases numbered 8, after V lost 1 base and J lost 0 bases. This CDR3 comprises 17 residues. The CDR3: CASSLIRTGASTDTQYF. In DNA, the CDR3 is TGCGCCAGCAGCTTGATAAGGACAGGAGCTAGCACAGATACGCAGTATTTT.

This chain uses TRBV30 with TRBJ2-3; 13 bases agree with TRBD2. This CDR3 is built from 15 residues. Germline V gives CDR1 GTSNPN, CDR2 SVGIG (reference sequence). J lost 3 bases, V lost 3 bases, and 3 bases had no gene match. The CDR3: CAWSRTSGRTDTQYF. CDR3 nucleotides: TGTGCCTGGAGCCGGACTAGCGGGAGAACAGATACGCAGTATTTT.

The rearrangement links TRBV7-8 to TRBJ1-5; TRBD1 matches 7 bases. The CDR3 is made up of 17 amino acids. Trimming at V came to 1 base and at J to 0 bases, leaving 6 bases not matched to a gene. Germline CDR1 is SGHVS and CDR2 is FQNEAQ. The CDR3 coding sequence is TGTGCCAGCAGCTTAGAGCGGACAGGCCTTAGCAATCAGCCCCAGCATTTT. Translation: CASSLERTGLSNQPQHF. The whole variable domain, filled in from reference TRBV7-8 and TRBJ1-5, reads GAGVSQSPRYKVAKRGQDVALRCDPISGHVSLFWYQQALGQGPEFLTYFQNEAQLDKSGLPSDRFFAERPEGSVSTLKIQRTQQEDSAVYLCASSLERTGLSNQPQHFGDGTRLSIL.

The chain uses TRBV5-1 and TRBJ2-7; unclear D gene. CDR3 length: 14 residues. The V end was cut by 0 bases, the J end by 2 bases, with 9 bases between. CDR1 and CDR2 from the germline V gene are SGHRS and YFSETQ. The CDR3 nucleotides are TGCGCCAGCAGCTTGGTTGCCAGCACCTACGAGCAGTACTTC. Translated, it gives CASSLVASTYEQYF.

The chain joins TRBV5-1 to TRBJ1-1; a weak D match, TRBD1 (5 bases). The CDR3 is 15 amino acids. Germline values: CDR1 SGHRS, CDR2 YFSETQ. Trimming left V 4 bases short and J 0 bases short, with 13 bases between. Here the CDR3 reads CASSHGDSLNTEAFF. The CDR3 nucleotides read TGCGCCAGCAGCCACGGAGACAGTTTGAACACTGAAGCTTTCTTT.

This clonotype was picked up many times. The V and J genes are TRBV28 and TRBJ2-2, with 8 bases aligning to TRBD2. The V gene's germline CDR1 is MDHEN and CDR2 SYDVKM. The length of the CDR3 is 15 residues. J lost 5 bases, V lost 1 base, and 3 bases had no gene match. CDR3 region: CASSLSGGRTGELFF. Here the CDR3 DNA reads TGTGCCAGCAGTTTATCGGGGGGGCGGACCGGGGAGCTGTTTTTT. Together with reference TRBV28 and TRBJ2-2, the CDR3 gives the full variable domain: DVKVTQSSRYLVKRTGEKVFLECVQDMDHENMFWYRQDPGLGLRLIYFSYDVKMKEKGDIPEGYSVSREKKERFSLILESASTNQTSMYLCASSLSGGRTGELFFGEGSRLTVL.

There are a few counts of this clonotype. V and J are TRBV18 and TRBJ1-2; TRBD1 matches at 10 bases. This CDR3 comprises 16 residues. V was pared by 2 bases and J by 8 bases, with 11 bases of the junction left unmatched. Germline CDR1 reads KGHSH; CDR2 reads LQKENI. CDR3 DNA: TGTGCCAGCTCACCAGTAATCCGGACAGGGGGTATGGGCTACACCTTC. Encoded protein: CASSPVIRTGGMGYTF.

The genes are TRBV7-9 and TRBJ1-4; no clear D gene. Between the trimmed V and J ends, which lost 7 bases and 2 bases, there was a span of 8 bases. The CDR3 sequence is 13 residues long. Germline V gene sequence: CDR1 SEHNR, CDR2 FQNEAQ (reference sequence). The DNA for the CDR3 is TGTGCCAGCACCCAGCGCACTAATGAAAAACTGTTTTTT. The encoded protein is CASTQRTNEKLFF. The variable domain in full, completed from reference TRBV7-9 and TRBJ1-4, reads DTGVSQNPRHKITKRGQNVTFRCDPISEHNRLYWYRQTLGQGPEFLTYFQNEAQLEKSRLLSDRFSAERPKGSFSTLEIQRTEQGDSAMYLCASTQRTNEKLFFGSGTQLSVL.

The V call is TRBV28, the J call TRBJ2-7; 8 bases fit TRBD2. After removal of 3 bases from V and 3 bases from J, the junction contained 7 bases not matched to a gene. Germline CDR1 reads MDHEN; CDR2 reads SYDVKM. The CDR3 extends over 15 amino acids. CDR3 bases: TGTGCCAGCAGTTTGAGCGGGGGCGCGAACTACGAGCAGTACTTC. Residues: CASSLSGGANYEQYF.

This clonotype was observed many times. V and J are TRBV7-8 and TRBJ2-7, with 7 bases identical to TRBD2. The CDR3 spans 15 residues. Germline lookup yields CDR1 SGHVS and CDR2 FQNEAQ. The trim removed 4 bases at V and 1 base at J, leaving 7 bases unmatched. The CDR3 spells CASSSVSGVSYEQYF. The CDR3 bases are TGTGCCAGCAGCTCTGTGAGCGGGGTTTCCTACGAGCAGTACTTC.

This rearrangement joins TRBV29-1 to TRBJ1-2, with D maybe TRBD1 (6 bases). The V end lost 4 bases, the J end lost 8 bases, and 11 bases lay between the germline ends. Germline V lookup: CDR1 SQVTM, CDR2 ANQGSEA. This CDR3 comprises 11 residues. CDR3 in DNA: TGCAGCGTTGCGGGGGCGGAGGGCTACACCTTC. Translated, it gives CSVAGAEGYTF.